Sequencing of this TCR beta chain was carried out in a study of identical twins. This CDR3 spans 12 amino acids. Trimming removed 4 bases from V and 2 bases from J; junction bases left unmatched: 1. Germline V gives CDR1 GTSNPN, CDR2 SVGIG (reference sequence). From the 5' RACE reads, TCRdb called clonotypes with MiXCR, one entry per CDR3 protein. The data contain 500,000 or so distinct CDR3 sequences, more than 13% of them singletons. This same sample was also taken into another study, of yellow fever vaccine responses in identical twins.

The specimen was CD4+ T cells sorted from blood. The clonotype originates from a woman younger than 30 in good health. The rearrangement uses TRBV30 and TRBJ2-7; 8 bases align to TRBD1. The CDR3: CAWKQGAYEQYF. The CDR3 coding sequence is TGTGCCTGGAAACAGGGGGCCTACGAGCAGTACTTC.